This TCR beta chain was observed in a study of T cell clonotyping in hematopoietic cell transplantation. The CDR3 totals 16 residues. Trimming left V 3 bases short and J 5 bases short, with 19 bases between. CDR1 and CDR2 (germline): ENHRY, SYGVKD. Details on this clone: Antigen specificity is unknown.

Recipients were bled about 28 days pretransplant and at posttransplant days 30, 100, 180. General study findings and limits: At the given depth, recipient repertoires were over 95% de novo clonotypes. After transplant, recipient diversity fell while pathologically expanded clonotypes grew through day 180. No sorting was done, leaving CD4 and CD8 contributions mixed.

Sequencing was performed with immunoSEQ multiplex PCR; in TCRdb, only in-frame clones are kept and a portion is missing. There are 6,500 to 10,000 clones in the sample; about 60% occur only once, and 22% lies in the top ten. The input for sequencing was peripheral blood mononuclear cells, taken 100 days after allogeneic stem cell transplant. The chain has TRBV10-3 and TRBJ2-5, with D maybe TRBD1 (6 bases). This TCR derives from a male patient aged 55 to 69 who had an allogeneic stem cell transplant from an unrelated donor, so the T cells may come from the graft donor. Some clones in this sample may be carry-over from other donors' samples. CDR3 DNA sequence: TGTGCCATCAGTGACCATACGCAACAGGGAGAGGAGACCCAGTACTTC. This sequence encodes CAISDHTQQGEETQYF.